This is a list of T cell receptor beta chains from one sample in a study of radiotherapy plus CTLA-4 blockade in lung cancer. Using immunoSEQ multiplex PCR, the repertoire was profiled, and TCRdb retains in-frame clones only, with some absent. The repertoire holds tens of thousands of clones, 70% to 90% seen once, with about 5% in the top ten. The sample here was peripheral blood, taken from a patient treated with radiotherapy plus ipilimumab. The receptor source for this set is a human donor with non-small cell lung cancer whose response to radiotherapy plus ipilimumab could not be evaluated. Both conserved end residues are part of each CDR3. D genes are given only for firm matches. The listing skips clone size in some rows; elsewhere it reads once, few, many or a size class.

j_gene	d_gene	v_gene	abundance	CDR3aa	CDR3nt
TRBJ1-4	.	TRBV29-1	.	CSVGATNEKLFF	TGCAGCGTTGGAGCGACTAATGAAAAACTGTTTTTT
TRBJ1-1	TRBD1	TRBV6-6	.	CASRQGQVLNTEAFF	TGTGCCAGCAGACAGGGACAGGTATTGAACACTGAAGCTTTCTTT
TRBJ2-1	TRBD1	TRBV2	.	CASRDRAHNEQFF	TGTGCCAGCAGGGACAGGGCGCACAATGAGCAGTTCTTC
TRBJ1-3	TRBD1	TRBV19	.	CASSSRWTGAGNTIYF	TGTGCCAGTAGTTCTCGATGGACAGGGGCTGGAAACACCATATATTTT
TRBJ1-3	.	TRBV5-1	.	CASSQNSGNTIYF	TGCGCCAGCAGCCAGAACTCTGGAAACACCATATATTTT
TRBJ2-7	.	TRBV28	.	CASSRALAANVYEQYF	TGTGCCAGCAGTCGAGCATTAGCCGCAAACGTCTACGAGCAGTACTTC
TRBJ2-7	TRBD1	TRBV9	.	CASSVGRGRYEQYF	TGTGCCAGCAGCGTAGGCAGGGGGCGATACGAGCAGTACTTC
TRBJ2-3	TRBD2	TRBV28	.	CASSSPLAGVPDTQYF	TGTGCCAGCAGTTCCCCCCTAGCGGGAGTCCCAGATACGCAGTATTTT
TRBJ1-5	.	TRBV5-1	.	CASSLAEGQPQHF	TGCGCCAGCAGCTTGGCTGAGGGACAGCCCCAGCATTTT
TRBJ2-3	TRBD1	TRBV28	.	CASSLRDRGEKSTDTQYF	TGTGCCAGCAGTTTAAGGGACAGGGGCGAGAAAAGCACAGATACGCAGTATTTT
TRBJ1-2	.	TRBV6-6	.	CASIGHGSANYGYTF	TGTGCCAGCATAGGACACGGATCCGCTAACTATGGCTACACCTTC
TRBJ2-7	TRBD1	TRBV6-1	.	CASSEGTGLYEQYF	TGTGCCAGCAGTGAAGGGACAGGGTTATACGAGCAGTACTTC
TRBJ2-1	.	TRBV4-1	few	CASSQGAAGNEQFF	TGCGCCAGCAGCCAAGGGGCCGCTGGCAATGAGCAGTTCTTC
TRBJ1-2	.	TRBV2	.	CASSEEGLYGYTF	TGTGCCAGCAGTGAAGAGGGGTTGTATGGCTACACCTTC
TRBJ2-5	.	TRBV11-2	once	CASSLPTRHGTQYF	TGTGCCAGCAGCTTACCTACGCGCCACGGGACCCAGTACTTC
TRBJ2-7	TRBD2	TRBV7-8	.	CASSFSLAGEQYF	TGTGCCAGCAGCTTTAGTCTAGCGGGTGAGCAGTACTTC
TRBJ2-7	.	TRBV5-4	.	CASSDPSAPYEQYF	TGTGCCAGCAGCGACCCTAGCGCCCCCTACGAGCAGTACTTC
TRBJ2-1	TRBD2	TRBV28	.	CASTSRLAVRTRPSYNEQFF	TGTGCCAGCACCAGCCGACTAGCGGTAAGAACCCGTCCCTCCTACAATGAGCAGTTCTTC
TRBJ2-7	.	TRBV5-1	once	CASSLGRGEQYF	TGCGCCAGCAGCTTGGGCCGGGGCGAGCAGTACTTC
TRBJ2-2	TRBD2	TRBV5-1	.	CASSLGLAGDLANTGELFF	TGCGCCAGCAGCTTAGGTTTAGCGGGAGACCTCGCGAACACCGGGGAGCTGTTTTTT
TRBJ1-1	.	TRBV19	.	CASRPQGGTEAFF	TGTGCCAGTAGACCCCAGGGAGGAACTGAAGCTTTCTTT
TRBJ1-2	.	TRBV28	.	CASGETQGAGGYTF	TGTGCCAGCGGCGAGACACAGGGAGCGGGAGGCTACACCTTC